The clone carrying this TCR beta chain was seen a single time. The antigen remains unidentified. The data derive from a study of cytomegalovirus exposure and HLA in healthy donors. In the PCR, 60 Vbeta and 13 Jbeta primers were used. TCRdb's table, derived via immunoSEQ multiplex PCR, lists solely in-frame clones and lacks some. The top ten hold more than 5% of the sample, which has approximately 240,000 clones, about four fifths seen once. Broader study findings: A later analysis linked a missense variant in DCLRE1C to the trimming of TCR beta V and J genes. In a later analysis, specific HLA alleles were associated with approximately 16,000 TCR beta sequences at a 0.05 false discovery rate.

The CDR3 runs to 15 residues. The V gene's germline CDR1 is MNHEY and CDR2 SVGAGI. Trimming took off 5 bases at V and 0 bases at J, with 11 bases between the two ends. Sequenced: PBMCs. The sequence was obtained from a woman between 40 and 55 years old in good health and CMV-seropositive. The chain has TRBV6-5 and TRBJ2-4; D may be TRBD2 (5 bases). The CDR3 DNA reads as TGTGCCAGCAGTCCCCGGGATCTAGCCAAAAACATTCAGTACTTC. Translated: CASSPRDLAKNIQYF.